This TCR beta chain was sequenced in a study of human T cells and chemical hapten exposure. The study's library attached unique molecular identifiers to single cDNA molecules. TCRdb ran MiXCR on the RACE reads and lists one entry per CDR3 protein. The sample carries roughly 190,000 distinct CDR3 sequences, around 24% recorded once. This clonotype has just a few counts. Time point reported: patch test 1, 2 weeks after DPC sensitization. Treatment given: therapeutic diphenylcyclopropenone sensitization with weekly scalp DPC. Trimming cost V 8 bases and J 2 bases, with 14 bases left between them. The CDR3 runs 13 residues. CDR1 is SQVTM, CDR2 ANQGSEA, per germline.

The V and J genes are TRBV29-1 and TRBJ2-3; no clear D gene. This specimen was whole blood, taken in connection with sensitization to the hapten diphenylcyclopropenone (DPC). The TCR comes from a woman in her forties or fifties with alopecia areata. Some clones in this sample may be carry-over from other donors' samples. In nucleotides, the CDR3 is TGCAGCCTACTGGGTAGCAACACAGATACGCAGTATTTT. Protein: CSLLGSNTDTQYF.